This T cell receptor beta chain comes out of a study of blood T cells in healthy people across ages. General study results and limits: Unsorted PBMC material precluded a definitive naive versus antigen-experienced comparison.

A sample-barcoded 5' primer and a J-beta primer mix were used in a second PCR of roughly 7 to 12 cycles. Every cDNA was tagged by a template-switch adaptor with 12 random nucleotides. In TCRdb, the 5' RACE reads were re-called with MiXCR into one record per CDR3 protein. The sample lists about 680,000 distinct CDR3 sequences, approximately 49% seen once, with roughly a third in the top ten. The CDR3 totals 19 residues. The trim removed 2 bases at V and 2 bases at J, leaving 16 bases unmatched. To note about this clonotype: Its specificity is not known.

This clonotype originated in a woman aged 60-70 years in good health. The material sequenced was blood. The chain combines TRBV12-3 or TRBV12-4 with TRBJ1-2, with TRBD1 matching over 8 bases. Here the CDR3 reads CASSLSRQGLTISNYGYTF. DNA for the CDR3: TGTGCCAGCAGTTTATCGCGACAGGGGCTCACTATCTCGAACTATGGCTACACCTTC.